The next 25 T cell receptor beta chains were all read from a single sample in a study of PD-L1 blockade in urothelial cancer. The assay was immunoSEQ multiplex PCR, and TCRdb's table has in-frame clones only and misses some. The profile shows roughly 74,000 clones, roughly 87% of them singletons. The sample consisted of PBMCs, taken around atezolizumab (anti-PD-L1) treatment. Receptors were obtained from a woman in her sixties or seventies with urothelial cancer.

The chain combines TRBV5-1 with TRBJ2-7, with 13 positions matching TRBD2. The J segment lost 3 bases and the V segment lost 5 bases, leaving 17 bases of the junction unmatched. The CDR3 totals 19 residues. Per germline, CDR1 SGHRS and CDR2 YFSETQ. This CDR3 reads CASSAPGLAGEGGYYEQYF. The CDR3 nucleotides are TGCGCCAGCAGTGCCCCCGGACTAGCGGGAGAGGGGGGGTACTACGAGCAGTACTTC. The entire variable domain, with the rest obtained from reference TRBV5-1 and TRBJ2-7, is as follows: KAGVTQTPRYLIKTRGQQVTLSCSPISGHRSVSWYQQTPGQGLQFLFEYFSETQRNKGNFPGRFSGRQFSNSRSEMNVSTLELGDSALYLCASSAPGLAGEGGYYEQYFGPGTRLTVT.

This chain connects TRBV30 to TRBJ2-4; D is perhaps TRBD1 (7 bases). The length of the CDR3 is 16 residues. Germline assignment: CDR1 GTSNPN and CDR2 SVGIG (reference sequence). Trimming shortened V by 7 bases and J by 6 bases, and 25 bases separated the two germline ends. For the CDR3, the DNA is TGTGCCTTGGAGGGGGGCAGGGACAGTGGAAGAAACATTCAGTACTTC. This sequence encodes CALEGGRDSGRNIQYF.

V gene TRBV5-1 combines with J gene TRBJ1-1; 7 bases fit TRBD1. The CDR3 covers 13 residues. V lost 3 bases to trimming and J lost 4 bases; unmatched junction nucleotides: 3. CDR1 is SGHRS, CDR2 YFSETQ, per germline. CDR3: CASSSQGTTEAFF. The CDR3 nucleotides are TGCGCCAGCAGCTCACAGGGGACCACTGAAGCTTTCTTT.

The chain carries TRBV6-6 and TRBJ2-3; weak D call: TRBD2 (6 bases). This CDR3 has 13 residues. Trimming removed 4 bases at V and 4 bases at J, with 9 bases between. Germline V lookup: CDR1 MNHNY, CDR2 SVGAGI (reference sequence). CDR3 nucleotides: TGTGCCAGCAGTTTGGGCGGGGCAGATACGCAGTATTTT. Its protein is CASSLGGADTQYF.

The V gene is TRBV6-5, the J gene TRBJ1-1, with 7 bases identical to TRBD1. The length of the CDR3 is 14 residues. Trimming cost V 6 bases and J 3 bases; bases outside gene matches: 7. Germline CDR1 reads MNHEY; CDR2 reads SVGAGI. DNA for the CDR3: TGTGCCAGCAGCCTTGACAGGGACGACACTGAAGCTTTCTTT. It yields the protein CASSLDRDDTEAFF.

V and J are TRBV7-7 and TRBJ2-1, with 9 positions matching TRBD1. CDR1 and CDR2 (germline): SSHAT, FNYEAQ (reference sequence). V shed 2 bases, J shed 6 bases, and the junction held 17 bases outside the gene matches. This CDR3 comprises 19 residues. DNA of the CDR3: TGTGCCAGCAGCTTACAACCGCCGGGGCCGGGACAGGGACGCAATGAGCAGTTCTTC. This codes for CASSLQPPGPGQGRNEQFF. The full variable domain, completed using reference TRBV7-7 and TRBJ2-1, is GAGVSQSPRYKVTKRGQDVTLRCDPISSHATLYWYQQALGQGPEFLTYFNYEAQPDKSGLPSDRFSAERPEGSISTLTIQRTEQRDSAMYRCASSLQPPGPGQGRNEQFFGPGTRLTVL.

V and J are TRBV6-4 and TRBJ1-6; D not certain. Germline CDR1 and CDR2: MRHNA and SNTAGT. The CDR3 sequence is 14 residues long. The V gene lost 3 bases and the J gene lost 4 bases, with 7 bases spanning the gap. The CDR3 spells CASSESSYNSPLHF. The DNA for the CDR3 is TGTGCCAGCAGTGAATCGAGTTATAATTCACCCCTCCACTTT.

The rearrangement links TRBV25-1 to TRBJ1-2, with 8 bases matching TRBD1. The CDR3 is 14 residues long. Germline loops: CDR1 MGHDK, CDR2 SYGVNS. V lost 0 bases to trimming and J lost 8 bases; unmatched junction nucleotides: 5. The CDR3 here is CASSEYRTGSGYTF. The CDR3 coding sequence is TGTGCCAGCAGTGAATACCGGACAGGGAGCGGCTACACCTTC.

V is TRBV7-9 and J is TRBJ1-3; D gene ambiguous. Between the trimmed V and J ends, which lost 5 bases and 5 bases, there was a span of 7 bases. CDR1 SEHNR and CDR2 FQNEAQ come from the germline V gene (reference sequence). The CDR3 length is 12 residues. The CDR3 reads CASSPVRNTIYF. Here the CDR3 DNA reads TGTGCCAGCAGCCCAGTGCGAAACACCATATATTTT. Full variable domain (outside the CDR3, taken from reference TRBV7-9 and TRBJ1-3): DTGVSQNPRHKITKRGQNVTFRCDPISEHNRLYWYRQTLGQGPEFLTYFQNEAQLEKSRLLSDRFSAERPKGSFSTLEIQRTEQGDSAMYLCASSPVRNTIYFGEGSWLTVV.

This rearrangement joins TRBV27 to TRBJ1-6, with D unresolved. The V and J ends lost 2 bases and 9 bases respectively, with 14 bases between them. The CDR3 totals 15 residues. Germline V lookup: CDR1 MNHEY, CDR2 SMNVEV (reference sequence). This chain's CDR3 is CASSLSSLAASPLHF. For the CDR3, the DNA is TGTGCCAGCAGTTTAAGTTCGCTCGCGGCTTCACCCCTCCACTTT.

This rearrangement joins TRBV5-1 to TRBJ1-1; maybe TRBD1 (5 bases). V lost 2 bases to trimming and J lost 1 base, with 9 bases between them. In germline, CDR1 is SGHRS, CDR2 YFSETQ. The CDR3 length is 14 residues. CDR3 in amino acids: CASSLAGENTEAFF. Written as DNA, the CDR3 is TGCGCCAGCAGCTTAGCGGGGGAGAACACTGAAGCTTTCTTT.

The V gene is TRBV11-3, the J gene TRBJ2-3; 9 positions match TRBD2. The CDR3 runs to 15 residues. J gave up 6 bases and V 1 base, and 5 bases lay outside the gene matches. The germline V gene encodes CDR1 SGHNT and CDR2 YENEEA. CDR3 protein: CASSLGGRAVDTQYF. The CDR3 coding sequence is TGTGCCAGCAGCTTAGGCGGGAGGGCCGTGGATACGCAGTATTTT.

The gene calls are TRBV11-1 and TRBJ2-3, with a possible D match to TRBD1 (5 bases). V lost 1 base, J lost 2 bases, and 7 bases lay in between. Germline V gives CDR1 SGHAT, CDR2 FQDESV (reference sequence). CDR3 size: 14 residues. The DNA for the CDR3 is TGTGCCAGCAGCTTAGGACAGACCACAGATACGCAGTATTTT. This translates into CASSLGQTTDTQYF. The variable domain in full, completed from reference TRBV11-1 and TRBJ2-3, reads EAEVAQSPRYKITEKSQAVAFWCDPISGHATLYWYRQILGQGPELLVQFQDESVVDDSQLPKDRFSAERLKGVDSTLKIQPAELGDSAMYLCASSLGQTTDTQYFGPGTRLTVL.

Details on this clone: A junction boundary mismatches the germline segment, possibly from a read error. The chain is built from TRBV29-1 and TRBJ2-7, with TRBD1 identical over 10 bases. Germline V gene lookup returns CDR1 SQVTM and CDR2 ANQGSEA. This CDR3 is built from 14 residues. The CDR3 DNA reads TGCAGCGTTGCCGGGACAGGGGACTTCTACAAGCAGTACTTC. It specifies CSVAGTGDFYKQYF.

This sequence joins TRBV6-5 and TRBJ1-2; 7 bases match TRBD1. Germline assignment: CDR1 MNHEY and CDR2 SVGAGI. The CDR3 sequence is 15 residues long. Germline trimming cut 4 bases from V and 4 bases from J; bases unmatched to any gene: 9. The DNA of the CDR3 is TGTGCCAGCAGTTCAGACAGGGTTTTGGGCTATGGCTACACCTTC. It yields the protein CASSSDRVLGYGYTF.

This sequence joins TRBV5-1 and TRBJ1-2, with no clear D. This CDR3 region has 12 residues. V lost 4 bases to trimming and J lost 5 bases, with 9 bases between them. CDR1 and CDR2 (germline): SGHRS, YFSETQ. The CDR3 loop reads CASSQTEYGYTF. The CDR3 nucleotides are TGCGCCAGCAGCCAGACTGAATATGGCTACACCTTC.

The CDR3 is CAISWRGDTEAFF. The CDR3 DNA reads TGTGCCATCAGCTGGCGGGGAGACACTGAAGCTTTCTTT. This chain uses TRBV10-3 with TRBJ1-1; D unresolved. The CDR3 spans 13 residues. CDR1 ENHRY and CDR2 SYGVKD come from the germline V gene. The ends were cut back, 6 bases at V and 3 bases at J, with 11 bases in the middle.

Written as DNA, the CDR3 is TGTGCCAGCAGTTCGTCAGGAGGCGAGCAGTACTTC. The encoded protein is CASSSSGGEQYF. The V call is TRBV28, the J call TRBJ2-7; tentatively, D is TRBD2 (5 bases). The CDR3 length is 12 residues. Germline V lookup: CDR1 MDHEN, CDR2 SYDVKM. Trimming took off 4 bases at V and 6 bases at J, with 10 bases between the two ends. The entire variable domain, with the rest obtained from reference TRBV28 and TRBJ2-7, is as follows: DVKVTQSSRYLVKRTGEKVFLECVQDMDHENMFWYRQDPGLGLRLIYFSYDVKMKEKGDIPEGYSVSREKKERFSLILESASTNQTSMYLCASSSSGGEQYFGPGTRLTVT.

The V and J genes are TRBV10-2 and TRBJ2-5; TRBD1 aligns across 7 bases. The CDR3 is 15 residues long. Germline CDR1 reads WSHSY; CDR2 reads SAAADI. Unmatched junction bases numbered 11, after V lost 7 bases and J lost 3 bases. The CDR3 reads CASTINRGSKETQYF. CDR3 sequence (DNA): TGCGCCAGCACGATAAACAGGGGATCCAAAGAGACCCAGTACTTC.

The J gene is TRBJ2-1, the V gene TRBV28; 10 nucleotides line up with TRBD1. The CDR3 spans 17 residues. Trimming took 8 bases from V and 2 from J; bases not matched to a gene: 12. In germline, CDR1 is MDHEN, CDR2 SYDVKM. The CDR3 is CASQTGGADNAYNEQFF. The CDR3 nucleotides are TGTGCCAGCCAGACAGGGGGCGCAGATAACGCCTACAATGAGCAGTTCTTC.

The V call is TRBV19, the J call TRBJ1-2; a weak D match, TRBD1 (6 bases). Germline lookup yields CDR1 LNHDA and CDR2 SQIVND (reference sequence). CDR3 size: 17 residues. V was shortened by 2 bases and J by 1 base, with 17 bases between the two germline ends. For the CDR3, the DNA is TGTGCCAGTAGTATATTTACCCTCGGGACACTTAACTATGGCTACACCTTC. Its translation: CASSIFTLGTLNYGYTF.

The V call is TRBV6-1, the J call TRBJ1-4; D is possibly TRBD1 (6 bases). In germline, CDR1 is MNHNS, CDR2 SASEGT. The CDR3 loop spans 15 amino acids. Trimming removed 2 bases at V and 4 bases at J, with 11 bases between. CDR3 region: CASSERGAHNEKLFF. The CDR3, as DNA: TGTGCCAGCAGTGAACGGGGGGCCCATAATGAAAAACTGTTTTTT.

This chain joins TRBV4-2 and TRBJ2-2, with 15 bases aligning to TRBD2. This CDR3 is 22 amino acids long. Germline V gives CDR1 LGHNA, CDR2 YNFKEQ. Trimming removed 2 bases from V and 2 bases from J; junction bases left unmatched: 15. The CDR3 nucleotides are TGTGCCAGCAGCCAACCCCCCATAGGGACTAGCGGGAGGTTCATAAACACCGGGGAGCTGTTTTTT. Encoded protein: CASSQPPIGTSGRFINTGELFF.

The V and J genes are TRBV5-8 and TRBJ2-2; TRBD1 might be the D (7 bases). The germline V gene has CDR1 SGHTS and CDR2 YDEGEE. The CDR3 has 16 amino acids. V lost 1 base and J 0 bases, leaving 10 bases between the germline ends. The CDR3 loop reads CASSLFRGANTGELFF. The CDR3, as DNA: TGTGCCAGCAGCTTGTTCAGGGGGGCGAACACCGGGGAGCTGTTTTTT.

This chain joins TRBV7-9 and TRBJ2-7; a possible D gene is TRBD1 (6 bases). V lost 1 base and J lost 6, with 10 bases in between. Germline CDR1 SEHNR, CDR2 FQNEAQ (reference sequence). This CDR3 contains 13 residues. The CDR3 here is CASSLVTGVEQYF. DNA of the CDR3: TGTGCCAGCAGCTTAGTGACAGGTGTCGAGCAGTACTTC.